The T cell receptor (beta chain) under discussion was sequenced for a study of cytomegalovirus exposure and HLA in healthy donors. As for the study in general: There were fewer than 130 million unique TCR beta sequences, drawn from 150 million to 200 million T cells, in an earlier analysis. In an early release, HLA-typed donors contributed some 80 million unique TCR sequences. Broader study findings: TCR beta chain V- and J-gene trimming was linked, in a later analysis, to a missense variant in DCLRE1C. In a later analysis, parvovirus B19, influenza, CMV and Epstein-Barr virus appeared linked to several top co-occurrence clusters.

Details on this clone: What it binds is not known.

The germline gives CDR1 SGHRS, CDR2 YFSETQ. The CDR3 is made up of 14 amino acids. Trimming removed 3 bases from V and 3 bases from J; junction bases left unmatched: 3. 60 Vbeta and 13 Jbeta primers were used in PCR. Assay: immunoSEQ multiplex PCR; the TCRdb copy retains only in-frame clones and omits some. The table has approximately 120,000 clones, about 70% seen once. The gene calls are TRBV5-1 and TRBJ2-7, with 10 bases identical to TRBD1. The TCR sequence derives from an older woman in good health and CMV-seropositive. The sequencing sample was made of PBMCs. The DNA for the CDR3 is TGCGCCAGCAGCTCGGGACAGGGGTTCTACGAGCAGTACTTC. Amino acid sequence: CASSSGQGFYEQYF.